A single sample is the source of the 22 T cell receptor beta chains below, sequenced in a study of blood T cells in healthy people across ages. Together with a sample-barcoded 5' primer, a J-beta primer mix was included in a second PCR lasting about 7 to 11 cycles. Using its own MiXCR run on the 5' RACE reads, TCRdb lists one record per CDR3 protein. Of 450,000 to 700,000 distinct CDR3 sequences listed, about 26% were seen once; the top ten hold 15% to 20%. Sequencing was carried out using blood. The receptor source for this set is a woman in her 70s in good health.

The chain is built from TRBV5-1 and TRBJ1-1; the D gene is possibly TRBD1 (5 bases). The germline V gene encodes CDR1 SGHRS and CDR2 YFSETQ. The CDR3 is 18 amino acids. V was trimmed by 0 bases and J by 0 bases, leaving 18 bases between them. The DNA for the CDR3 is TGCGCCAGCAGCTTGGGTGTCTCCGGGGGAGCAATGAACACTGAAGCTTTCTTT. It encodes CASSLGVSGGAMNTEAFF.

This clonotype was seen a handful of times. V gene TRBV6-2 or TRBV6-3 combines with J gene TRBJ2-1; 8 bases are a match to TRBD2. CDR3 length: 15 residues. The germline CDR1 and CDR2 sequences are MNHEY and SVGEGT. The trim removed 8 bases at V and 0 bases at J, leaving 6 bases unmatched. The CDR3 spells CASVNGGASYNEQFF. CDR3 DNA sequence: TGTGCCAGCGTAAACGGGGGGGCCTCCTACAATGAGCAGTTCTTC.

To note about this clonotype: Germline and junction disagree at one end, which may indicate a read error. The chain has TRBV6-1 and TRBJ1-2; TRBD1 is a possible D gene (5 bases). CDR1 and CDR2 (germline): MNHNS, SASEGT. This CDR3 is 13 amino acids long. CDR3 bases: TGCGCCAGCAAGCAACAGGCTAACTATGGCTACACCTTC. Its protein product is CASKQQANYGYTF.

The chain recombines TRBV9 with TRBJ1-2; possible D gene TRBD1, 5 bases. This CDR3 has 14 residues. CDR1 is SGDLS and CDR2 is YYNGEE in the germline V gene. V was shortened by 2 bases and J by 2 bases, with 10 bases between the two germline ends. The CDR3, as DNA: TGTGCCAGCAGCGTCATGACAGTAAACTATGGCTACACCTTC. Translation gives CASSVMTVNYGYTF.

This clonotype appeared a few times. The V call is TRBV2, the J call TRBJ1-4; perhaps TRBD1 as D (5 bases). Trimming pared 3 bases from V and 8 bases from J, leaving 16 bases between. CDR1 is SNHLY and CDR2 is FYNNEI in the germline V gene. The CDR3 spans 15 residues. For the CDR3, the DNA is TGTGCCAGCAGTGATCCCCGGGACTTAGGGGAAAAACTGTTTTTT. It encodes CASSDPRDLGEKLFF. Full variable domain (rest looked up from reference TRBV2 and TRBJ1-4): EPEVTQTPSHQVTQMGQEVILRCVPISNHLYFYWYRQILGQKVEFLVSFYNNEISEKSEIFDDQFSVERPDGSNFTLKIRSTKLEDSAMYFCASSDPRDLGEKLFFGSGTQLSVL.

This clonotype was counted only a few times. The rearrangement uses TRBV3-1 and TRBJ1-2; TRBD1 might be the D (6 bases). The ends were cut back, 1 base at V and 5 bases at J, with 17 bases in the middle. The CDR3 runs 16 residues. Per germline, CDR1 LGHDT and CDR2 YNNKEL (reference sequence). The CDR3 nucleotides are TGTGCCAGCAGCCAAGGGCGGCAGGGGACTTGGTATGGCTACACCTTC. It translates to CASSQGRQGTWYGYTF.

For the CDR3, the DNA is TGTGCCAGCAGCTTAGATCTGTTAGGTGACCCCTATACTGAAAAACTGTTTTTT. It yields the protein CASSLDLLGDPYTEKLFF. V gene TRBV7-9 combines with J gene TRBJ1-4; D not resolved. Germline V lookup: CDR1 SEHNR, CDR2 FQNEAQ (reference sequence). The CDR3 sequence is 18 residues long. V was pared by 1 base and J by 7 bases, with 22 bases between. The variable domain in full, completed from reference TRBV7-9 and TRBJ1-4, reads DTGVSQNPRHKITKRGQNVTFRCDPISEHNRLYWYRQTLGQGPEFLTYFQNEAQLEKSRLLSDRFSAERPKGSFSTLEIQRTEQGDSAMYLCASSLDLLGDPYTEKLFFGSGTQLSVL.

The CDR3: CASSQDLAYYGYTF. The CDR3 DNA reads TGTGCCAGCAGCCAAGACCTGGCATACTATGGCTACACCTTC. This chain connects TRBV4-2 to TRBJ1-2; no reliable D call. The CDR3 consists of 14 residues. Germline CDR1 reads LGHNA; CDR2 reads YNFKEQ. Trimming shortened V by 0 bases and J by 3 bases, and 8 bases separated the two germline ends.

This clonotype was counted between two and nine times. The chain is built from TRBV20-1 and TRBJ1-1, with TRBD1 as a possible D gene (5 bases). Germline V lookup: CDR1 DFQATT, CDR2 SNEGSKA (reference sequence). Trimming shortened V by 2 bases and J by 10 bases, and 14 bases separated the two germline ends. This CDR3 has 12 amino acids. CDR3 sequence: CSARPTAKGAFF. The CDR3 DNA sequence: TGCAGTGCTAGACCGACAGCGAAGGGAGCTTTCTTT.

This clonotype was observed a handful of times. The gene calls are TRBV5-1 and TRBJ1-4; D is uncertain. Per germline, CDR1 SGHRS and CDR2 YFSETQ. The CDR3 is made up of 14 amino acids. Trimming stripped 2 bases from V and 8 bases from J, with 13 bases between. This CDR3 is CASSFGVIGEKLFF. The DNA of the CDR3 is TGCGCCAGCAGCTTTGGGGTGATAGGCGAAAAACTGTTTTTT.

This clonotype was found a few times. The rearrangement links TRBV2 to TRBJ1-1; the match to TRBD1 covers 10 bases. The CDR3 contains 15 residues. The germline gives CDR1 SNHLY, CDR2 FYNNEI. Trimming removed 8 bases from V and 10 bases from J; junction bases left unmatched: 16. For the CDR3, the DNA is TGTGCCAGCTCAGGGTCTACGGGACAGGGGTTACGAGCTTTCTTT. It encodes CASSGSTGQGLRAFF. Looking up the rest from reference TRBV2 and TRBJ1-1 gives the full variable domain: EPEVTQTPSHQVTQMGQEVILRCVPISNHLYFYWYRQILGQKVEFLVSFYNNEISEKSEIFDDQFSVERPDGSNFTLKIRSTKLEDSAMYFCASSGSTGQGLRAFFGQGTRLTVV.

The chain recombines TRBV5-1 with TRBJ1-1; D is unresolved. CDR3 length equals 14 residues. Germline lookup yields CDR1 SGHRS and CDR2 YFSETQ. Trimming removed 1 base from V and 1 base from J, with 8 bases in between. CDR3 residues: CASSLMDENTEAFF. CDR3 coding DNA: TGCGCCAGCAGCTTGATGGATGAGAACACTGAAGCTTTCTTT.

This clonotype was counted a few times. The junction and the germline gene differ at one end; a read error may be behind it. The CDR3 loop is CASSAQGAGSNRPQHF. CDR3 DNA sequence: TGTGCCAGCAGTGCTCAGGGGGCGGGAAGCAATCGGCCCCAGCATTTT. This chain joins TRBV2 and TRBJ1-5; 8 nucleotides line up with TRBD1. Germline V lookup: CDR1 SNHLY, CDR2 FYNNEI. The CDR3 contains 16 residues. The full variable domain, its missing parts supplied by reference TRBV2 and TRBJ1-5, is EPEVTQTPSHQVTQMGQEVILRCVPISNHLYFYWYRQILGQKVEFLVSFYNNEISEKSEIFDDQFSVERPDGSNFTLKIRSTKLEDSAMYFCASSAQGAGSNRPQHFGDGTRLSIL.

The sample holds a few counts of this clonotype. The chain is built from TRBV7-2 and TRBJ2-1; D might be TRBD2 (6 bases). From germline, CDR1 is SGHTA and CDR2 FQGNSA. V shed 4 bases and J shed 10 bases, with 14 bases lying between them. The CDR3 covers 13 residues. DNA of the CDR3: TGTGCCAGCAGCTACGGGGGTTTTCCAGAGCAGTTCTTC. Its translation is CASSYGGFPEQFF. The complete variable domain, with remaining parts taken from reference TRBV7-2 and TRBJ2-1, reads GAGVSQSPSNKVTEKGKDVELRCDPISGHTALYWYRQSLGQGLEFLIYFQGNSAPDKSGLPSDRFSAERTGGSVSTLTIQRTQQEDSAVYLCASSYGGFPEQFFGPGTRLTVL.

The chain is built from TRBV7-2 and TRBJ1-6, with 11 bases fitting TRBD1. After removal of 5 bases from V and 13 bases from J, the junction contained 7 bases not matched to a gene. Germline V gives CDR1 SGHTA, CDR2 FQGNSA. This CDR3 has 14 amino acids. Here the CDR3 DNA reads TGTGCCAGCAGCCTGGGACAGGGGGTAAGGCCCCTCCACTTT. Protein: CASSLGQGVRPLHF.

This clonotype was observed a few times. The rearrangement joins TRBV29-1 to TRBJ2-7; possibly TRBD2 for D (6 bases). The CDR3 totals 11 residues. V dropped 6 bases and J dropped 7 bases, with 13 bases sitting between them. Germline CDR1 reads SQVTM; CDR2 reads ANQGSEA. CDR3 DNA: TGCAGCGTCGGTGGAGGGGAAGAGCAGTACTTC. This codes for CSVGGGEEQYF.

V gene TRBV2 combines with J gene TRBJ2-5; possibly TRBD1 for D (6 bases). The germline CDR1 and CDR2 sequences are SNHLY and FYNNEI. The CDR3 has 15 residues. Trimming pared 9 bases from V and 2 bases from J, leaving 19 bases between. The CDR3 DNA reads TGTGCCAGTAAAACCTTCCAGGGGCTTCAAGAGACCCAGTACTTC. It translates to CASKTFQGLQETQYF.

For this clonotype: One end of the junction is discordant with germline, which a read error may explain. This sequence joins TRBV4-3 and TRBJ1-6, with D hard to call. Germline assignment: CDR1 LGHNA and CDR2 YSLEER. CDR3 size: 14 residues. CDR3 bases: TGCGCCAGCAGTCAAGATTTCAGTGTTTCACCCCTCCACTTT. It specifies CASSQDFSVSPLHF.

The CDR3 sequence: CASSPSPGLYEQYF. The CDR3 region has the DNA TGTGCCAGCAGCCCTAGTCCCGGACTCTACGAGCAGTACTTC. V gene TRBV7-2 combines with J gene TRBJ2-7; D is perhaps TRBD2 (5 bases). V dropped 5 bases and J dropped 3 bases, with 14 bases sitting between them. CDR1 is SGHTA and CDR2 is FQGNSA in the germline V gene. The CDR3 is 14 amino acids.

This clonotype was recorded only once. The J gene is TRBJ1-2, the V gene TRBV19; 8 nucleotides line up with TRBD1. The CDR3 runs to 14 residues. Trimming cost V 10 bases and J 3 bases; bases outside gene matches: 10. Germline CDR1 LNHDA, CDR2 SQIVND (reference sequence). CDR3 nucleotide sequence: TGTGCCACCAACCCGACAGGGGTTGACTATGGCTACACCTTC. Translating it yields CATNPTGVDYGYTF.

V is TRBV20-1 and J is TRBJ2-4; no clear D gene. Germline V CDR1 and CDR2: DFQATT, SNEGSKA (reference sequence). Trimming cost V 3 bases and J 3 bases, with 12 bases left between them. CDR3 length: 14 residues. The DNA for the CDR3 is TGCAGTGCTAGTGGCACCCTGGGCAAAAACATTCAGTACTTC. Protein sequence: CSASGTLGKNIQYF.

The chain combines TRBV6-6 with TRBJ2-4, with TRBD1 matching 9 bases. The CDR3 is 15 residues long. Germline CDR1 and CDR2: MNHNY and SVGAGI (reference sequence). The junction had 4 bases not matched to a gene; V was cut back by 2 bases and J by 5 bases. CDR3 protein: CASSYNRGQENIQYF. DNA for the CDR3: TGTGCCAGCAGTTACAACAGGGGGCAGGAAAACATTCAGTACTTC.